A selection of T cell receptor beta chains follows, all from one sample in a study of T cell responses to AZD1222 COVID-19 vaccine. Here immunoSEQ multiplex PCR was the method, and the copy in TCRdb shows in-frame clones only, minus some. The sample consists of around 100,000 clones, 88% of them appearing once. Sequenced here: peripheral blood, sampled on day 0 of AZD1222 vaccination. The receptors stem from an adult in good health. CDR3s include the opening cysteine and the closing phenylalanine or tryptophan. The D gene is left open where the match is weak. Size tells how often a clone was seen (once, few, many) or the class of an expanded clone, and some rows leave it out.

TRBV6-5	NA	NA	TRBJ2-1	CASRAGNYNEQFF	TGTGCCAGCAGAGCCGGGAACTACAATGAGCAGTTCTTC
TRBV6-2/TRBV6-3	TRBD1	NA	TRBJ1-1	CASSHLDRATEAFF	TGTGCCAGCAGTCACCTCGACAGGGCGACTGAAGCTTTCTTT
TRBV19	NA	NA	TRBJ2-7	CASTGPMGYEQYF	TGTGCCAGTACCGGACCGATGGGGTACGAGCAGTACTTC
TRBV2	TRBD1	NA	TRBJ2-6	CAIPLLGQESSGANVLTF	TGTGCCATCCCCCTTTTGGGACAGGAGAGCTCTGGGGCCAACGTCCTGACTTTC
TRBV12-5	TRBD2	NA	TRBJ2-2	CASGLLTGLAEFTGELFF	TGTGCTAGTGGTTTGCTAACGGGACTAGCGGAATTCACCGGGGAGCTGTTTTTT
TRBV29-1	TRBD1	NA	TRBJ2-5	CSVGQGALETQYF	TGCAGCGTTGGACAGGGGGCGTTAGAGACCCAGTACTTC
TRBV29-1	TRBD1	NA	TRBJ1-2	CSVEGRTGGLLDYGYTF	TGCAGCGTTGAAGGCCGGACAGGGGGACTTCTAGACTATGGCTACACCTTC
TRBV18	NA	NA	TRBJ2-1	CASSPTSSYNEQFF	TGTGCCAGCTCACCGACTAGCTCCTACAATGAGCAGTTCTTC
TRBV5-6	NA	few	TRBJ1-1	CASSLDPFGQGTEAFF	TGTGCCAGCAGCTTGGACCCCTTCGGGCAGGGAACTGAAGCTTTCTTT
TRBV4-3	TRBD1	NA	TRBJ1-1	CASSHWTGAAFF	TGCGCCAGCAGCCACTGGACAGGGGCGGCTTTCTTT
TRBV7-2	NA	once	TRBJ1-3	CASSLGQLRSGNTIYF	TGTGCCAGCAGCTTAGGACAGTTACGCTCTGGAAACACCATATATTTT
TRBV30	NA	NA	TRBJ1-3	CAWSPRLGNTIYF	TGTGCCTGGAGCCCCCGATTGGGAAACACCATATATTTT
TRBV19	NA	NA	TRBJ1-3	CASSVEPRNTIYF	TGTGCCAGCAGCGTCGAGCCGAGAAACACCATATATTTT
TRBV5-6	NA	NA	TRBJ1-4	CASSFGTENEKLFF	TGTGCCAGCAGCTTCGGGACGGAAAATGAAAAACTGTTTTTT
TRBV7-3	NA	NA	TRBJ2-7	CASSPLRRAWDCEQYF	TGTGCCAGCAGCCCCCTCCGGAGGGCTTGGGATTGCGAGCAGTACTTC
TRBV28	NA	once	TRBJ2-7	CASSSARYEQYF	TGTGCCAGCAGTTCTGCCCGCTACGAGCAGTACTTC
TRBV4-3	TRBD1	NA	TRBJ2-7	CASSQGTGLNEQYF	TGCGCCAGCAGCCAAGGGACAGGTCTCAACGAGCAGTACTTC
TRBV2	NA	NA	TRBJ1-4	CASRGRGGNEKLFF	TGTGCCAGCAGGGGACGAGGGGGGAATGAAAAACTGTTTTTT
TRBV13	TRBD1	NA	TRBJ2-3	CASSLGGFLDRGDTDTQYF	TGTGCCAGCAGCTTGGGTGGATTTTTGGACAGGGGAGACACAGATACGCAGTATTTT
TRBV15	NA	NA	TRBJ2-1	CATSRDGAGMNEQFF	TGTGCCACCAGCAGAGATGGGGCGGGAATGAATGAGCAGTTCTTC